A single T cell receptor (beta chain) is shown here with its context. This record belongs to a study of CDR3 diversity in severe acne. TCRdb ran MiXCR on the PCR reads and lists one entry per CDR3 protein. The sample carries around 85,000 distinct CDR3 sequences, about 49% recorded once. The length of the CDR3 is 16 residues. With 6 bases clipped from V and 6 bases from J, the junction kept 16 bases outside the gene matches. The specimen sequenced was blood. The TCR comes from a male donor with severe acne vulgaris. The V and J genes are TRBV12-3 or TRBV12-4 and TRBJ1-2; TRBD1 matches 7 bases. The CDR3 nucleotides read TGTGCCAGCAGCGTAGCTACGGGGACAGTAGGCAATGGCTACACCTTC. This encodes CASSVATGTVGNGYTF.